The 6 T cell receptor beta chains presented below share a single source sample, sequenced in a study of T cells in Graves' hyperthyroidism and ophthalmopathy. TCR beta CDR3 regions were amplified from RNA. HTBI primers were employed in a first-round RT-PCR of the TCR CDR3. From the multiplex PCR reads, TCRdb called clonotypes with MiXCR, one entry per CDR3 protein. The sample records about 720,000 distinct CDR3 sequences, over 15% being singletons. Material for sequencing was blood. Every receptor here comes from a woman in her forties or fifties with Graves' hyperthyroidism that later progressed to Graves' ophthalmopathy.

The rearrangement uses TRBV30 and TRBJ1-1, with TRBD1 as a possible D gene (5 bases). The CDR3 is 13 amino acids. V was clipped by 4 bases and J by 5 bases, with 14 bases between them. Germline V gives CDR1 GTSNPN, CDR2 SVGIG (reference sequence). The CDR3 DNA sequence: TGTGCCTGGATCAAGACGAGGGGAACTGAAGCTTTCTTT. Its translation: CAWIKTRGTEAFF.

In the case of this clonotype: A much more abundant neighbour one base away suggests this may be a read error. The chain couples TRBV11-3 to TRBJ2-1; D tentatively reads TRBD1 or TRBD2 (6 bases each). Germline lookup yields CDR1 SGHNT and CDR2 YENEEA. CDR3 length: 13 residues. V lost 3 bases to trimming and J lost 8 bases, with 11 bases between them. The CDR3 nucleotides are TGTGCCAGCAGCTTGAGGAGGGGGGATGAGCAGTTCTTC. Amino acid sequence: CASSLRRGDEQFF.

In this sample, this clonotype turned up a few times. This chain links TRBV7-9 with TRBJ2-7, with D possibly matching TRBD1 (5 bases). Germline V gene lookup returns CDR1 SEHNR and CDR2 FQNEAQ (reference sequence). This CDR3 contains 15 residues. V was shortened by 4 bases and J by 3 bases, with 16 bases between the two germline ends. DNA for the CDR3: TGTGCCAGCAGCTCTTCCTGGCAGGGCGACTACGAGCAGTACTTC. This translates into CASSSSWQGDYEQYF.

The J gene is TRBJ2-5, the V gene TRBV7-9; TRBD2 is a possible D gene (5 bases). The V end lost 5 bases, the J end lost 9 bases, and 19 bases lay between the germline ends. CDR1 and CDR2 from the germline V gene are SEHNR and FQNEAQ (reference sequence). This CDR3 has 14 amino acids. CDR3 in amino acids: CASSHLGAAAPQYF. CDR3 bases: TGTGCCAGCAGCCACCTCGGAGCGGCGGCGCCCCAGTACTTC.

V gene TRBV6-4 combines with J gene TRBJ2-2, with no clear D. Trimming cost V 7 bases and J 0 bases, with 15 bases left between them. The CDR3 length is 16 residues. Germline CDR1 reads MRHNA; CDR2 reads SNTAGT. This CDR3 reads CASTVSQNANTGELFF. The CDR3 region has the DNA TGTGCCAGCACAGTATCACAGAACGCGAACACCGGGGAGCTGTTTTTT.

This clonotype has at least ten counts. The CDR3 protein is CASSSRLAGHNEQFF. CDR3 coding DNA: TGTGCCAGCAGCTCCCGACTAGCGGGACACAATGAGCAGTTCTTC. This sequence joins TRBV7-3 and TRBJ2-1; 11 bases are a match to TRBD2. Germline V gives CDR1 SGHTA, CDR2 FQGTGA. The CDR3 runs 15 residues. The trim removed 4 bases at V and 5 bases at J, leaving 4 bases unmatched. Full variable domain (remainder filled in from reference TRBV7-3 and TRBJ2-1): GAGVSQTPSNKVTEKGKYVELRCDPISGHTALYWYRQSLGQGPEFLIYFQGTGAADDSGLPNDRFFAVRPEGSVSTLKIQRTERGDSAVYLCASSSRLAGHNEQFFGPGTRLTVL.